A single sample gave rise to the 2 T cell receptor beta chains below, sequenced in a study of T cells after yellow fever vaccination. Each CDR3 protein is one row after TCRdb ran MiXCR on the 5' RACE reads. The table has roughly 300,000 distinct CDR3 sequences, 8% to 9.5% seen once; the top ten hold roughly a sixth. The sequencing here drew on PBMCs, taken around 45 days after the first yellow fever vaccination. These receptor sequences come from a man aged 18 to 29 who received the YFV17D yellow fever vaccine.

This chain connects TRBV28 to TRBJ2-3; D possibly corresponds to TRBD1 (5 bases). This CDR3 region has 13 residues. Germline values: CDR1 MDHEN, CDR2 SYDVKM. The V gene lost 5 bases and the J gene lost 6 bases, with 12 bases spanning the gap. CDR3 residues: CASSPGSFDTQYF. The CDR3 DNA reads as TGTGCCAGCAGTCCAGGGTCATTCGATACGCAGTATTTT.

The chain employs TRBV4-1 and TRBJ2-1; D is possibly TRBD1 or TRBD2 (6 bases each). CDR3 size: 18 residues. Germline assignment: CDR1 MGHRA and CDR2 YSYEKL. V lost 5 bases and J lost 3, with 23 bases in between. The chain's CDR3 is CASSTQLRGEIYYNEQFF. The DNA for the CDR3 is TGCGCCAGCAGCACCCAATTAAGGGGGGAGATTTACTACAATGAGCAGTTCTTC.